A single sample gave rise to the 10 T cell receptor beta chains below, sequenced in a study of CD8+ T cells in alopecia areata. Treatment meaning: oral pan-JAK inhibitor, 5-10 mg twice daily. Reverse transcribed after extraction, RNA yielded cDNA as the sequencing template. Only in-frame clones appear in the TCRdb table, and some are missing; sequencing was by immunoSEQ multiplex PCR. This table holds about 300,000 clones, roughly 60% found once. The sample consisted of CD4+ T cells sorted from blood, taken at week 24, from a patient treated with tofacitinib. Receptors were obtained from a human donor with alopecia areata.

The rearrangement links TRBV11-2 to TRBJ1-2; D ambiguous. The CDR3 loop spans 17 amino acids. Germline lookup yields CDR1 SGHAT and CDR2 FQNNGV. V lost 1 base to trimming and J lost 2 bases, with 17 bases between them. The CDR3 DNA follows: TGTGCCAGCAGCTTAGTTCCAGGACCCCTCGCAAACTATGGCTACACCTTC. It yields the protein CASSLVPGPLANYGYTF.

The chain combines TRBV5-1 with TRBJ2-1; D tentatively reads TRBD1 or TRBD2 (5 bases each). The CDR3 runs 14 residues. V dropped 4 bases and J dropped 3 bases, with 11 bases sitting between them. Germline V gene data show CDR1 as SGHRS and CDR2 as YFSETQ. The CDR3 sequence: CASSTQGRYNEQFF. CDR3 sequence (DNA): TGCGCCAGCAGCACCCAGGGACGCTACAATGAGCAGTTCTTC.

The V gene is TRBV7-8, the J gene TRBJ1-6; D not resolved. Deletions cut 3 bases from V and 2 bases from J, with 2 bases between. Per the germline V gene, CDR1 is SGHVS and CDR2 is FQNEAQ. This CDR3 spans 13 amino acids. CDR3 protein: CASSFPYNSPLHF. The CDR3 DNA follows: TGTGCCAGCAGCTTCCCCTATAATTCACCCCTCCACTTT.

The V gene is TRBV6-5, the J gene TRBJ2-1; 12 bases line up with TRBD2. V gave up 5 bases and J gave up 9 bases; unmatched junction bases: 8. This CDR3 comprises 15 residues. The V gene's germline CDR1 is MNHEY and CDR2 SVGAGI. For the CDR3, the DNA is TGTGCCAGCAGTCAGACTAGCGGGGGTTCAGGTGAGCAGTTCTTC. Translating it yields CASSQTSGGSGEQFF.

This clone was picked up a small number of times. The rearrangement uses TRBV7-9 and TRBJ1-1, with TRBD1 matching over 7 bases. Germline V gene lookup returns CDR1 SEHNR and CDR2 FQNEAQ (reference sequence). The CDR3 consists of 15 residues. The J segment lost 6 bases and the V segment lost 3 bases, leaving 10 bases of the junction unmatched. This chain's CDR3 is CASSLGTGDLAEAFF. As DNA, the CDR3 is TGTGCCAGCAGCTTGGGAACAGGGGACTTGGCTGAAGCTTTCTTT.

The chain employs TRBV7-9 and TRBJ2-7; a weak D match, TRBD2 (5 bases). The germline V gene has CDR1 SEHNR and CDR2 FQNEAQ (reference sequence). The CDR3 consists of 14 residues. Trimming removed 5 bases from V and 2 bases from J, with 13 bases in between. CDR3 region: CASSPTEGTYEQYF. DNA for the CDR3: TGTGCCAGCAGCCCCACCGAGGGCACCTACGAGCAGTACTTC.

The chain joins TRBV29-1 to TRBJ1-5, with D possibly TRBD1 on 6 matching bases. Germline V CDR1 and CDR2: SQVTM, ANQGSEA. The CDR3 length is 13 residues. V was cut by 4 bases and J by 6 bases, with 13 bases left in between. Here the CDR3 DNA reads TGCAGCGTTGCCCCGGGACACCTTCAGCCCCAGCATTTT. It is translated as CSVAPGHLQPQHF.

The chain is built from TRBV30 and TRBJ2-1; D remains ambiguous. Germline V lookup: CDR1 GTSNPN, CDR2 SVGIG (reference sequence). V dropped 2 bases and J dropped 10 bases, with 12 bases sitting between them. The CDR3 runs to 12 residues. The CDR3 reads CAWSPASLEQFF. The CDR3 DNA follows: TGTGCCTGGAGTCCAGCCAGCTTAGAGCAGTTCTTC.

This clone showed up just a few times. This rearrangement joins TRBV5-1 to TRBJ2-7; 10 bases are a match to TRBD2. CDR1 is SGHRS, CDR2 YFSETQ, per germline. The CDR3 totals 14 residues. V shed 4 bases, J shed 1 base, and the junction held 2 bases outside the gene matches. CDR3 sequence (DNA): TGCGCCAGCAGCCTACTAGCGGGGTCCTACGAGCAGTACTTC. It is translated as CASSLLAGSYEQYF.

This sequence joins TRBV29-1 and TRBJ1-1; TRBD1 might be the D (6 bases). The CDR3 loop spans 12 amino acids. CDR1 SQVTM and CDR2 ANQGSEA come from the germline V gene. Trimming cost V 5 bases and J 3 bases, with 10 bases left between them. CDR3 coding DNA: TGCAGCGTTTTACAGGGCCACACTGAAGCTTTCTTT. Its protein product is CSVLQGHTEAFF.